The clone carrying this TCR beta chain is a singleton in its sample. Its antigen is not identified. The sample originates from a study of cytomegalovirus exposure and HLA in healthy donors. Overall study findings and caveats: The study labeled 150 or so TCR beta chains cytomegalovirus-associated.

Only in-frame clones appear in the TCRdb table, and some are missing; sequencing was by immunoSEQ multiplex PCR. Altogether about 110,000 clones are present, approximately 96% being singletons, with the ten largest covering 0.67%. This CDR3 is built from 16 residues. In germline, CDR1 is SGHRS, CDR2 YFSETQ. V shed 5 bases and J shed 7 bases, with 21 bases lying between them. This sequence originates from a young woman in good health and CMV-seronegative. The sequencing sample was made of PBMCs. The chain is built from TRBV5-1 and TRBJ1-4; D might be TRBD1 (6 bases). The CDR3 loop reads CASRSQPGTSSEKLFF. Written as DNA, the CDR3 is TGCGCCAGCAGATCCCAACCCGGGACATCGAGTGAAAAACTGTTTTTT.